Shown below are 2 T cell receptor beta chains from a single sample sequenced in a study of post-analysis software for immune sequencing data. Findings and limits, study-wide: Roughly five TRBV segments appeared more often in patients than in controls, and TRBV5-6, TRBV5-1 and TRBV20-1 were among these.

Their antigens are not known. Sequencing libraries made from TCR beta cDNA carried unique molecular identifiers. One entry per CDR3 protein, called by TCRdb with MiXCR from the PCR reads. The sample includes roughly 870,000 distinct CDR3 sequences, around 53% of them seen just once. Sequencing input: blood. The receptors were gathered from a girl under 18 with multiple sclerosis.

This clonotype was detected only a few times. The chain links TRBV20-1 to TRBJ2-1, with TRBD2 matching 8 bases. CDR1 is DFQATT, CDR2 SNEGSKA, per germline (reference sequence). The CDR3 has 12 amino acids. The ends lost 4 bases at V and 8 bases at J; junction bases unmatched: 4. CDR3 DNA sequence: TGCAGTGCTACTGGACTAGCATATGAGCAGTTCTTC. It yields the protein CSATGLAYEQFF.

The genes are TRBV5-5 and TRBJ2-7; TRBD1 aligns across 9 bases. The V segment lost 3 bases and the J segment 2 bases; nucleotides outside the gene matches: 6. The CDR3 has 15 amino acids. The germline V gene encodes CDR1 SGHKS and CDR2 YYEKEE (reference sequence). The chain's CDR3 is CASSSDRGYTYEQYF. CDR3 DNA sequence: TGTGCCAGCAGCTCGGACAGGGGTTATACCTACGAGCAGTACTTC.